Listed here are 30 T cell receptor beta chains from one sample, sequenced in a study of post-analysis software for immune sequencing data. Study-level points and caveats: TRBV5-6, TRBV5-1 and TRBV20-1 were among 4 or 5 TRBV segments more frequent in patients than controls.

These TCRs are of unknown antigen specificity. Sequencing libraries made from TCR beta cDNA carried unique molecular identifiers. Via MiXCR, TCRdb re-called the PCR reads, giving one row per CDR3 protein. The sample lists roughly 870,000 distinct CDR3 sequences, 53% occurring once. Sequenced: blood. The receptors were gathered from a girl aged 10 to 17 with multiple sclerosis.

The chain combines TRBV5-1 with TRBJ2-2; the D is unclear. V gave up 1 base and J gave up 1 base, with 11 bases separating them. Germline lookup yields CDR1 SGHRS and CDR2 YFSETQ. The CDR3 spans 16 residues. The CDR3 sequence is CASSLSPRRNTGELFF. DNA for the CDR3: TGCGCCAGCAGCTTGTCGCCCCGCAGGAACACCGGGGAGCTGTTTTTT.

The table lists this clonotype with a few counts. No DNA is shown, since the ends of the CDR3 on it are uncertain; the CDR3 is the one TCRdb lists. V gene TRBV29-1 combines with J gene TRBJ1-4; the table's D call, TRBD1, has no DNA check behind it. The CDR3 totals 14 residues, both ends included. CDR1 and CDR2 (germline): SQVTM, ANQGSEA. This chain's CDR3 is CSVGPGTKNEKLFF.

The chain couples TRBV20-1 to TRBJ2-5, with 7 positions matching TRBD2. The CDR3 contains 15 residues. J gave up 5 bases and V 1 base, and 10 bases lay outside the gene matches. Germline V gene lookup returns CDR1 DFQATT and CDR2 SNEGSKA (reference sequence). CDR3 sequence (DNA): TGCAGTGCTAGAGGAAGAGGGAGGGTTCGGGAGACCCAGTACTTC. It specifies CSARGRGRVRETQYF.

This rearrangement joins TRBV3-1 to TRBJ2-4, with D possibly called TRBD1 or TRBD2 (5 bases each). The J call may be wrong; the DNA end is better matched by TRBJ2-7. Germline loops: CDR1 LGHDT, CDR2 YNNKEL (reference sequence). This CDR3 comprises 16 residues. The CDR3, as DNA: TGTGCCAGCAGCCAAGATCGGGGCTACGGAGGATACGAGCAGTACTTC. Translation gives CASSQDRGYGGYEQYF.

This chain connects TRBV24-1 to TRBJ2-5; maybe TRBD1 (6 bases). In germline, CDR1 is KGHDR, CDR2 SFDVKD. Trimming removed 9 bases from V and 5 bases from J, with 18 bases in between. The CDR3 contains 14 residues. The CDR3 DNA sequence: TGTGCCACCGGGGATGCAGGGGCCCGGGAGACCCAGTACTTC. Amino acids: CATGDAGARETQYF.

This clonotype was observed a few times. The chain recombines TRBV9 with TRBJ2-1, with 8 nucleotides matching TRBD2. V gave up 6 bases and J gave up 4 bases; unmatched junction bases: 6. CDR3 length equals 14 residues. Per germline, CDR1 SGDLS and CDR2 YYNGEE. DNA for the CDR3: TGTGCCAGCACTTCCGGGGGGGCTTACAATGAGCAGTTCTTC. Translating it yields CASTSGGAYNEQFF.

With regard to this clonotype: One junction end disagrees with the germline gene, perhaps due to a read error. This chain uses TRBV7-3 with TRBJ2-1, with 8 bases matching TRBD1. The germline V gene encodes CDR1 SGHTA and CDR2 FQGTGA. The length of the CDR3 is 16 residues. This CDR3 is CAGSLKFETGVNEQFF. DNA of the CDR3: TGTGCCGGCAGCTTAAAGTTCGAGACAGGGGTGAATGAGCAGTTCTTC.

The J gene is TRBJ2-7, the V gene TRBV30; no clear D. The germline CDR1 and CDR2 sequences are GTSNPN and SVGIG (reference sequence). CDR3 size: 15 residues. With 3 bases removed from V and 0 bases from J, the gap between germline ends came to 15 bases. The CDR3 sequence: CAWRPPDGSSYEQYF. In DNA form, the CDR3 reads TGTGCCTGGAGACCCCCGGACGGAAGCTCCTACGAGCAGTACTTC.

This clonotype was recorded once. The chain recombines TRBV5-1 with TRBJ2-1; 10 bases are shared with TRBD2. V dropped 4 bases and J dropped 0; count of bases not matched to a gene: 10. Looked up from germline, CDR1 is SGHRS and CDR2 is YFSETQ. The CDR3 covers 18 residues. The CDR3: CASSPVGLAGDSYNEQFF. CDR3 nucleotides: TGCGCCAGCAGCCCGGTGGGGCTAGCGGGGGACTCCTACAATGAGCAGTTCTTC.

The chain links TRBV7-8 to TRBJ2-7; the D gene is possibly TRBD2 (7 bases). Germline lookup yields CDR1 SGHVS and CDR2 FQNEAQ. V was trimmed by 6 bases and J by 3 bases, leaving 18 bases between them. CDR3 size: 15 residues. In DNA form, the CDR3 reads TGTGCCAGCAGGGGGGGGAGGACAGCACACTACGAGCAGTACTTC. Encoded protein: CASRGGRTAHYEQYF.

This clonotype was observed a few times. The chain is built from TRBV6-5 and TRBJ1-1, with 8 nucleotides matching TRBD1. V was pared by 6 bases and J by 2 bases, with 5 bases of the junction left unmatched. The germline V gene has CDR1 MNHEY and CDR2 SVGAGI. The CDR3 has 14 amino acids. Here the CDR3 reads CASSLDRDNTEAFF. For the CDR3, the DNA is TGTGCCAGCAGCTTGGACAGGGATAACACTGAAGCTTTCTTT.

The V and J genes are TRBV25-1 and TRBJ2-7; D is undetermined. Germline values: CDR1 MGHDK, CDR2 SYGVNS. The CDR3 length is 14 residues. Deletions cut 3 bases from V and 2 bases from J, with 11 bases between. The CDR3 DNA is TGTGCCAGCAGTGAGGACGGATTAACCTACGAGCAGTACTTC. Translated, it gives CASSEDGLTYEQYF.

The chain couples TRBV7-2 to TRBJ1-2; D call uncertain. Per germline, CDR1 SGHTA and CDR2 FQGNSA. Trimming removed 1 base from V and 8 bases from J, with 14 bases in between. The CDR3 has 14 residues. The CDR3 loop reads CASSLDTDRRGYTF. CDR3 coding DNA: TGTGCCAGCAGCTTAGACACGGACCGGCGGGGCTACACCTTC.

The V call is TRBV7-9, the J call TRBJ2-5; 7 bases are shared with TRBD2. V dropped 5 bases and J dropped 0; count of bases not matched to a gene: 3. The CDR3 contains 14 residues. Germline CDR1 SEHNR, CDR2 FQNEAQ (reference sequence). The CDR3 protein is CASSPGGNQETQYF. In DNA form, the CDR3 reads TGTGCCAGCAGCCCCGGGGGGAACCAAGAGACCCAGTACTTC.

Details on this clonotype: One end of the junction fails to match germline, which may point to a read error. CDR3 protein: CASSPMIPYGQYF. The CDR3, as DNA: TGTGCCAGCAGCCCGATGATTCCCTACGGGCAGTACTTC. V is TRBV7-9 and J is TRBJ2-7; D uncertain. This CDR3 has 13 amino acids. Per the germline V gene, CDR1 is SEHNR and CDR2 is FQNEAQ (reference sequence). Based on the CDR3 plus reference TRBV7-9 and TRBJ2-7, the full variable domain is DTGVSQNPRHKITKRGQNVTFRCDPISEHNRLYWYRQTLGQGPEFLTYFQNEAQLEKSRLLSDRFSAERPKGSFSTLEIQRTEQGDSAMYLCASSPMIPYGQYFGPGTRLTVT.

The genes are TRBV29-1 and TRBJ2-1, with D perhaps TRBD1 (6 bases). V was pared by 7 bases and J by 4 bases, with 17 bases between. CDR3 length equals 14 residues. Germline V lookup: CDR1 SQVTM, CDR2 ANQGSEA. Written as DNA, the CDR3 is TGCAGCGCCGGCTCCAGAGGGACATACAATGAGCAGTTCTTC. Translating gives CSAGSRGTYNEQFF.

As DNA, the CDR3 is TGTGCCAGCAGCCACTCCTATGAACGAACGCTCCCCTACGAGCAGTACTTC. Translation gives CASSHSYERTLPYEQYF. V and J are TRBV14 and TRBJ2-4; no firm D call. The better agreement between TRBJ2-7 and the DNA end casts doubt on the J call. The CDR3 runs to 17 residues. Germline lookup yields CDR1 SGHDN and CDR2 FVKESK.

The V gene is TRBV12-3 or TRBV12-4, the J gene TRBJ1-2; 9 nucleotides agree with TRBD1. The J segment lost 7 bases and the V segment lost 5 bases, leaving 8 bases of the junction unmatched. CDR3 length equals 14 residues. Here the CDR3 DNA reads TGTGCCAGCAGTGGAAGGTTGACAGGGGGTGGCTACACCTTC. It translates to CASSGRLTGGGYTF.

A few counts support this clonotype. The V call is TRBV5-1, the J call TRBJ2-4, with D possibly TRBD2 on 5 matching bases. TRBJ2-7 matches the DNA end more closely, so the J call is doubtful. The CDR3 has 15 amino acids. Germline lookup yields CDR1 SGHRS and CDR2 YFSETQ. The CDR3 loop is CASSLRGRISYEQYF. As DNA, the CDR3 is TGCGCCAGCAGCTTACGGGGTCGGATCTCCTACGAGCAGTACTTC.

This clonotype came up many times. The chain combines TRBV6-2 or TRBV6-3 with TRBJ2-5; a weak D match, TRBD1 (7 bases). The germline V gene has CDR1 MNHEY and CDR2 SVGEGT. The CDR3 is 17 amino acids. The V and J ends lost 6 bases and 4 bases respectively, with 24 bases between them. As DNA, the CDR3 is TGTGCCAGCAGCTACGACCGCGACAGGGACTTTCGAGAGACCCAGTACTTC. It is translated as CASSYDRDRDFRETQYF.

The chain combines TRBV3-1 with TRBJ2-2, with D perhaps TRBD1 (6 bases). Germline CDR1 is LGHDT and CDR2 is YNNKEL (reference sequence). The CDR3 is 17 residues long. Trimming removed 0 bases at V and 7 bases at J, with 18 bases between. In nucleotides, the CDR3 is TGTGCCAGCAGCCAAGATATGTGGCCGCAGGGGCTCGGGGAGCTGTTTTTT. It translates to CASSQDMWPQGLGELFF. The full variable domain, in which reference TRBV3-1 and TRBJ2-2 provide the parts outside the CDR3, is DTAVSQTPKYLVTQMGNDKSIKCEQNLGHDTMYWYKQDSKKFLKIMFSYNNKELIINETVPNRFSPKSPDKAHLNLHINSLELGDSAVYFCASSQDMWPQGLGELFFGEGSRLTVL.

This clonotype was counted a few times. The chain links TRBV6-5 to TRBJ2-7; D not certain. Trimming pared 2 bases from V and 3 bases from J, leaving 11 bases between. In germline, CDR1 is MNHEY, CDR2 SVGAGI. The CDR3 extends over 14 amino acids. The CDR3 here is CASSYDGTDYEQYF. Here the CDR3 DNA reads TGTGCCAGCAGTTACGACGGAACAGACTACGAGCAGTACTTC.

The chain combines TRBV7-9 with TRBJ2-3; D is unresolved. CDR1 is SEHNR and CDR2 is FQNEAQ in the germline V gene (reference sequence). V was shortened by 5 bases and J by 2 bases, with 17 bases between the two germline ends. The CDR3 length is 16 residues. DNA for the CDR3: TGTGCCAGCAGCCATCCATTCCGGCCCCACACAGATACGCAGTATTTT. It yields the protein CASSHPFRPHTDTQYF. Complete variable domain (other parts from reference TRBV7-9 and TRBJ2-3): DTGVSQNPRHKITKRGQNVTFRCDPISEHNRLYWYRQTLGQGPEFLTYFQNEAQLEKSRLLSDRFSAERPKGSFSTLEIQRTEQGDSAMYLCASSHPFRPHTDTQYFGPGTRLTVL.

CDR3 bases: TGCAGTGCTAGAGATATCAGCCTTAGGGGGAGTAACGAGCAGTACTTC. Its protein product is CSARDISLRGSNEQYF. This chain links TRBV20-1 with TRBJ2-7; D may be TRBD1 (6 bases). The CDR3 totals 16 residues. V shed 0 bases and J shed 5 bases, with 20 bases lying between them. Germline assignment: CDR1 DFQATT and CDR2 SNEGSKA (reference sequence).

This CDR3 is CASSVGGGRNEQFF. The CDR3 DNA reads TGTGCCAGCAGCGTAGGCGGGGGGCGGAATGAGCAGTTCTTC. The genes are TRBV9 and TRBJ2-1; 8 bases map to TRBD2. There are 14 residues in the CDR3. Germline CDR1 reads SGDLS; CDR2 reads YYNGEE. The V gene end was trimmed by 0 bases and the J gene end by 7 bases; junction bases not matched to a gene: 3.

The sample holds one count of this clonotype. In nucleotides, the CDR3 is TGCGCCAGCAGGAGACTAGCGGGAGAAGGGGAGACCCAGTACTTC. Residues: CASRRLAGEGETQYF. This chain joins TRBV5-1 and TRBJ2-5; 12 bases agree with TRBD2. Germline V gives CDR1 SGHRS, CDR2 YFSETQ. There are 15 residues in the CDR3. With 5 bases clipped from V and 5 bases from J, the junction kept 7 bases outside the gene matches.

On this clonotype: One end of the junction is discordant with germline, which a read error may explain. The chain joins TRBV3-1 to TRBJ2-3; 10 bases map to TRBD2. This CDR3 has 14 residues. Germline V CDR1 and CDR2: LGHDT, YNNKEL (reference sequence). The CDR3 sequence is CASILAGASDTQYF. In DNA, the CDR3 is TGTGCCAGCATCCTAGCGGGAGCGTCAGACACGCAGTATTTT.

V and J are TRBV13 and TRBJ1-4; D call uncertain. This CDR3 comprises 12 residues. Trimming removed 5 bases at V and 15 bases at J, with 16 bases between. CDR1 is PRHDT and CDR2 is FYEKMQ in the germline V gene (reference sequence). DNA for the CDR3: TGTGCCAGCAGCCGTGGGGAGACAATGGTGTTTTTT. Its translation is CASSRGETMVFF.

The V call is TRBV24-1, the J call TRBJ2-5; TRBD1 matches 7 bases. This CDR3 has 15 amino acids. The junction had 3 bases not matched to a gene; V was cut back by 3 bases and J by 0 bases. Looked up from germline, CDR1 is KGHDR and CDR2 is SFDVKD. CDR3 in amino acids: CATSDRDSNQETQYF. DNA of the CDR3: TGTGCCACCAGTGATCGGGACAGTAACCAAGAGACCCAGTACTTC.

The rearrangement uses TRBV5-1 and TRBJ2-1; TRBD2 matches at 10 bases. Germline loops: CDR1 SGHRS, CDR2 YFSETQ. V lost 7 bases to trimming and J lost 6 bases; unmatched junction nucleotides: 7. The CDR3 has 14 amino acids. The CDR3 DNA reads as TGCGCCAGCCTCAGCGGGGGGGTGCGCAATGAGCAGTTCTTC. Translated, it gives CASLSGGVRNEQFF.